Reported below is one T cell receptor beta chain. Its antigen is currently not known. Base quality data are lacking; no much larger clone is found one base away. The data belong to a study of beta chain features in type 1 diabetes listed by TCRdb under 2018. With regard to the full study: No differences in mean age, gender distribution, total cell number or subset yield were found between patients and healthy donors. Regulatory and stem cell-like memory subsets were obtained from only 8 patients and roughly 8 healthy donors, while naive and central memory subsets were obtained from all 30 or so donors. The study compared TCRB repertoires of sorted circulating CD4+ T cell subsets between recently diagnosed type 1 diabetes patients and matched healthy donors. A total of approximately 99,000,000 sorted cells were examined across all samples, and RNA yield correlated strongly with the number of cells per subset.

All of the isolated RNA was reverse transcribed with the High Capacity cDNA Reverse Transcription Kit, so expressed TCRB transcripts were sequenced. For stem cell-like memory T cell samples, survey-depth immunoSEQ sequencing was used, averaging about 930,000 total reads per sample. Sorted cells were lysed in RLT buffer, and RNA was extracted using DNase-treated RNeasy Micro or Mini kits according to cell number. To prevent cross-contamination, each cell subset was processed individually, whereas patient and healthy donor samples were processed jointly. The immunoSEQ multiplex PCR was used to amplify TCRB sequences from cDNA, yielding 87-bp fragments that span the CDR3 region. Amplicons were sequenced on the Illumina HiSeq platform. The authors processed their data as follows. Synthetic template baselines were used to correct PCR bias computationally, reads within Hamming distance 2 were collapsed together, and singletons that could not be merged were discarded. Reads were aligned against IMGT so that V, D and J genes, CDR3 length and insertions or deletions at six rearrangement sites could be assigned. Within each subset, clonotype counts were normalized to sorted cell number, and only after that were true diversity and Gini coefficients computed with the tcR R package. The overlap coefficient, calculated on TCRB nucleotide sequences, was used to quantify repertoire sharing. Drawn from immuneACCESS, this table holds only the in-frame rearrangements with V and J called that TCRdb kept. Clones are partly lost; checked studies trace under half to an unresolved V gene and leave the rest unexplained. The DNA gave D and trimming, while V, J and clone size come from that table. Present in this sample are about 110,000 clones, about two fifths of which were seen just once. 0.065% of the sample goes to the ten largest clones.

Broader findings and caveats from the paper: A moderate but significant shortening of TCRB CDR3 length was observed in type 1 diabetes patients in all four CD4+ subsets. HLA sub-analyses involved small numbers of individuals, so any influence of HLA type on TCRB rearrangement remained unresolved. PCR may preferentially amplify shorter templates, but because patient and control samples were amplified and corrected together, any resulting skew would affect both groups equally. Naive, central memory and regulatory TCRB repertoires appeared to be more similar among patients than among healthy donors. At VDJ recombination sites, type 1 diabetes patients had fewer insertions and more deleted nucleotides, which implies abnormalities in thymic rearrangement. Sequencing cDNA rather than genomic DNA could over-represent highly expressing activated cells, although activation and CD3 levels did not differ between groups.

From each donor, a single peripheral blood sample of around 120 mL on average was drawn into heparinised tubes. A BD FACSAria II was used to sort naive, central memory, regulatory and stem cell-like memory CD4+ T cells with a panel that included CD45RO, CCR7, CD25, CD127, CD95 and CD27. Purity was above 95% for every sorted population. PBMCs were isolated immediately by Lymphoprep density gradient centrifugation and stained directly without culture. So that batch effects would be minimized, each experiment stained and sorted samples in pairs, pairing one healthy donor with one patient. The clonotype was recovered from a woman in her late teens or twenties in good health. The source material was stem cell memory CD4+ T cells from blood. The sample's cell subset or site, from its label and the paper: stem cell-like memory CD4+ T cells.

This receptor has the CDR3 CASSPTGYRNEKLFF. DNA sequence: TGTGCCAGCAGCCCAACAGGTTACCGTAATGAAAAACTGTTTTTT. The chain is made from TRBV7-2 and TRBJ1-4, with TRBD1 perhaps the D gene, on 5 matching bases. V lost 5 bases and J lost 4 bases; the stretch between them is 14 bases long. Measured from the cysteine to the phenylalanine, the CDR3 is 15 residues long. The retained sequence is limited to the CDR3, 45 bases, with the frame set at the first base. From a lookup of the germline V gene, CDR1 and CDR2 are SGHTA and FQGNSA.